Given below is one T cell receptor (beta chain) in context. Libraries were prepared by immunoSEQ multiplex PCR; TCRdb keeps only in-frame clonotypes and omits some of them. The table shows fewer than 300,000 clones, with 82% occurring only once. The data belong to a study of blood T cell repertoires in COVID-19. V shed 1 base and J shed 0 bases, with 7 bases lying between them. The CDR3 covers 13 residues. From germline, CDR1 is GTSNPN and CDR2 SVGIG (reference sequence). Sample: peripheral blood. This receptor was taken from a woman aged 18-29 years with acute or convalescent COVID-19. J is TRBJ2-7 and V is TRBV30, with TRBD2 as a possible D gene (5 bases). The CDR3 nucleotides are TGTGCCTGGAGTGGAGCGGCCTCCTACGAGCAGTACTTC. Translating gives CAWSGAASYEQYF. Using reference TRBV30 and TRBJ2-7 for the parts outside the CDR3, the full variable domain is SQTIHQWPATLVQPVGSPLSLECTVEGTSNPNLYWYRQAAGRGLQLLFYSVGIGQISSEVPQNLSASRPQDRQFILSSKKLLLSDSGFYLCAWSGAASYEQYFGPGTRLTVT.